Presented here are 13 T cell receptor beta chains from one specimen sequenced in a study of blood T cell repertoires in COVID-19. The assay was immunoSEQ multiplex PCR, and TCRdb's table has in-frame clones only and misses some. The sample has roughly 70,000 clones, around 93% seen once; the top ten hold roughly 5%. Material: peripheral blood. All receptors come from a woman aged 55-69 years with active COVID-19.

The chain joins TRBV16 to TRBJ1-1, with a tentative D call TRBD1 (6 bases). Deletions cut 4 bases from V and 0 bases from J, with 9 bases between. Germline V lookup: CDR1 KGHSY, CDR2 FQNENV. There are 14 residues in the CDR3. This CDR3 is CASSPHRVNTEAFF. CDR3 DNA sequence: TGTGCCAGCAGCCCGCACAGGGTGAACACTGAAGCTTTCTTT. Full variable domain (rest looked up from reference TRBV16 and TRBJ1-1): GEEVAQTPKHLVRGEGQKAKLYCAPIKGHSYVFWYQQVLKNEFKFLISFQNENVFDETGMPKERFSAKCLPNSPCSLEIQATKLEDSAVYFCASSPHRVNTEAFFGQGTRLTVV.

V gene TRBV6-2 or TRBV6-3 combines with J gene TRBJ1-4; D is possibly TRBD1 (6 bases). The CDR3 extends over 13 amino acids. V lost 2 bases and J 14 bases, leaving 15 bases between the germline ends. Germline V lookup: CDR1 MNHEY, CDR2 SVGEGT. In DNA, the CDR3 is TGTGCCAGCAGTTACAGTACAGGGTACGGCCTGTTTTTT. It codes for CASSYSTGYGLFF.

The CDR3 DNA reads as TGTGCCAGTAGTGTACTAGGGACAGGGTCGGCAGATACGCAGTATTTT. Its protein product is CASSVLGTGSADTQYF. This chain connects TRBV19 to TRBJ2-3; 9 bases fit TRBD1. Trimming at V came to 5 bases and at J to 4 bases, leaving 10 bases not matched to a gene. Looked up from germline, CDR1 is LNHDA and CDR2 is SQIVND (reference sequence). This CDR3 contains 16 residues.

V gene TRBV7-8 combines with J gene TRBJ2-7, with 7 bases matching TRBD2. Germline CDR1 SGHVS, CDR2 FQNEAQ. The CDR3 has 17 residues. Trimming at V came to 2 bases and at J to 1 base, leaving 11 bases not matched to a gene. CDR3 DNA: TGTGCCAGCAGCTTATCTAGCGGAGCGCGGGGTTCCTACGAGCAGTACTTC. Its translation: CASSLSSGARGSYEQYF.

This sequence joins TRBV7-9 and TRBJ1-1; TRBD1 aligns across 9 bases. CDR1 and CDR2 (germline): SEHNR, FQNEAQ (reference sequence). The ends lost 2 bases at V and 1 base at J; junction bases unmatched: 2. CDR3 length: 15 amino acids. In DNA form, the CDR3 reads TGTGCCAGCAGCTTACTACAGGGGGCGAACACTGAAGCTTTCTTT. Protein sequence: CASSLLQGANTEAFF. Looking up the rest from reference TRBV7-9 and TRBJ1-1 gives the full variable domain: DTGVSQNPRHKITKRGQNVTFRCDPISEHNRLYWYRQTLGQGPEFLTYFQNEAQLEKSRLLSDRFSAERPKGSFSTLEIQRTEQGDSAMYLCASSLLQGANTEAFFGQGTRLTVV.

V is TRBV7-9 and J is TRBJ2-1; TRBD1 aligns across 10 bases. Per the germline V gene, CDR1 is SEHNR and CDR2 is FQNEAQ (reference sequence). Unmatched junction bases numbered 15, after V lost 5 bases and J lost 8 bases. This CDR3 comprises 17 residues. The CDR3 coding sequence is TGTGCCAGCAGCCCTCGGACAGGGGGGAGTAGGGACCATGAGCAGTTCTTC. It encodes CASSPRTGGSRDHEQFF.

This sequence joins TRBV3-1 (or the pseudogene TRBV3-2) and TRBJ2-5; no reliable D call. This CDR3 has 14 amino acids. The germline gives CDR1 LGHDT, CDR2 YNNKEL (reference sequence). V was clipped by 1 base and J by 4 bases, with 10 bases between them. The CDR3 loop reads CASSQGLGRETQYF. DNA for the CDR3: TGTGCCAGCAGCCAAGGGTTGGGCCGAGAGACCCAGTACTTC.

The chain is built from TRBV6-7 and TRBJ1-2; 7 bases fit TRBD1. TRBV6-7 is noted as an ORF with a role that remains uncertain. Losses at the gene ends were 0 bases for V and 6 bases for J; bases not matched to a gene: 4. This CDR3 region has 14 residues. Here the CDR3 reads CASSYSIRGDGYTF. CDR3 nucleotide sequence: TGTGCCAGCAGTTACTCGATCAGGGGGGATGGCTACACCTTC.

This clone is a singleton in its sample. The V call is TRBV3-1 (or the pseudogene TRBV3-2), the J call TRBJ2-2; 12 bases are a match to TRBD2. Germline CDR1 reads LGHDT; CDR2 reads YNNKEL (reference sequence). The CDR3 extends over 17 amino acids. Trimming removed 1 base from V and 5 bases from J; junction bases left unmatched: 5. CDR3 residues: CASSQGLAGGRTGELFF. For the CDR3, the DNA is TGTGCCAGCAGCCAAGGTCTAGCGGGAGGGCGTACCGGGGAGCTGTTTTTT.

The count of this clone is one. V is TRBV3-1 (or the pseudogene TRBV3-2) and J is TRBJ2-1; 7 bases match TRBD2. CDR3 length: 17 residues. Looked up from germline, CDR1 is LGHDT and CDR2 is YNNKEL (reference sequence). Trimming removed 0 bases from V and 5 bases from J; junction bases left unmatched: 10. The CDR3 sequence is CASSQDPGRMTNNEQFF. The CDR3 nucleotides are TGTGCCAGCAGCCAAGATCCCGGGAGGATGACTAACAATGAGCAGTTCTTC.

The CDR3 region is CASTKWASGTSYNEQFF. The CDR3 DNA reads as TGTGCCAGCACCAAGTGGGCTAGCGGGACCTCCTACAATGAGCAGTTCTTC. The rearrangement links TRBV7-9 to TRBJ2-1, with TRBD2 matching over 9 bases. J gave up 0 bases and V 7 bases, and 10 bases lay outside the gene matches. The CDR3 is made up of 17 amino acids. Germline loops: CDR1 SEHNR, CDR2 FQNEAQ (reference sequence).

In its sample, this clone was seen once. The chain links TRBV5-5 to TRBJ2-7; 8 bases map to TRBD1. Per germline, CDR1 SGHKS and CDR2 YYEKEE (reference sequence). The CDR3 extends over 13 amino acids. The V and J ends lost 4 bases and 7 bases, in that order; junction bases with no gene match: 7. The CDR3 region has the DNA TGTGCCAGCAGCATCGACAGGGGTGGGGAGCAGTACTTC. Translation gives CASSIDRGGEQYF. The complete variable domain, with remaining parts taken from reference TRBV5-5 and TRBJ2-7, reads DAGVTQSPTHLIKTRGQQVTLRCSPISGHKSVSWYQQVLGQGPQFIFQYYEKEERGRGNFPDRFSARQFPNYSSELNVNALLLGDSALYLCASSIDRGGEQYFGPGTRLTVT.

The rearrangement uses TRBV30 and TRBJ1-1; unclear D gene. This CDR3 spans 16 amino acids. Germline-derived CDR1 and CDR2 are GTSNPN and SVGIG (reference sequence). V was shortened by 4 bases and J by 3 bases, with 21 bases between the two germline ends. DNA for the CDR3: TGTGCCTGGACCCCTTCGCAGGTCCGGAGGTACACTGAAGCTTTCTTT. Protein product: CAWTPSQVRRYTEAFF.